Below, one T cell receptor beta chain is given with its context. Its recognized antigen is unknown. One base away there is no much larger clone; base qualities are not given. The library came from RT-PCR. The sequencer was an Illumina HiSeq 2500. TCRdb trimmed the raw reads at Q25, called clones with MiXCR and kept productive beta chains. A single entry per CDR3 protein holds the most common genes and DNA from its merged rows. The sample table records about 500,000 distinct CDR3 sequences; 15% to 20% of these occur just once. The ten largest clones add up to less than 4% of the sample. This specimen belongs to a study of response to subunit inactivated influenza vaccine (dated by TCRdb to the late 2010s). Some background on the complete study: The study used deep quantitative T cell receptor repertoire profiling to track responses to a trivalent subunit inactivated influenza vaccine. General findings and caveats noted by the study authors: According to the authors, only a limited number of new T cells may be recruited by each seasonal influenza vaccination.

Spanning cysteine to phenylalanine, the CDR3 consists of 15 amino acids. Only the CDR3 DNA stays, 45 bases, in frame from base 1. The germline V gene encodes CDR1 DFQATT and CDR2 SNEGSKA (reference sequence). Ends trimmed: V by 1 base, J by 6 bases; bases unmatched to a gene: 5. The V and J genes are TRBV20-1 and TRBJ2-1; 11 central bases correspond to TRBD2. This receptor was taken from a man between 50 and 69 years old who received an inactivated influenza vaccine. Donor details come from another sample of the same person, matched by shared clones. The starting material was CD4+ T cells sorted from PBMCs, obtained around 25 months after vaccination. The CDR3 corresponds to CSARGLAGGGNEQFF. The DNA sequence reads TGCAGTGCTAGAGGTCTAGCGGGAGGTGGCAATGAGCAGTTCTTC.